This T cell receptor beta chain was sequenced for a study of blood T cell repertoires in COVID-19. Trimming cost V 2 bases and J 15 bases; bases outside gene matches: 9. CDR1 and CDR2 from the germline V gene are LGHNT and FRNRAP. The CDR3 covers 14 residues. Seattle's enrolled individuals joined amid active infection and were then monitored longitudinally. The method was immunoSEQ multiplex PCR; TCRdb's version includes in-frame clones alone and lacks a portion of them. Altogether tens of thousands of clones are present, around 77% being singletons, with the ten largest covering approximately 4.8%. Material for sequencing was peripheral blood. This receptor was identified in a woman between 65 and 79 years old with COVID-19, enrolled during active disease. The J gene is TRBJ2-1, the V gene TRBV12-5, with 11 nucleotides matching TRBD2. CDR3 bases: TGTGCTAGTGGTTTGACAACCCCTAGCGGGGGGACGTTCTTC. Translating gives CASGLTTPSGGTFF.